The source of this T cell receptor (beta chain) is a study of Ad26.COV2.S vaccination and SARS-CoV-2 variants. To note about this clone: Antigen unknown.

This CDR3 spans 14 amino acids. The V gene lost 2 bases and the J gene lost 13 bases, with 15 bases spanning the gap. CDR1 is MDHEN, CDR2 SYDVKM, per germline. Treatment meaning: some 19 received Ad26.COV2.S at low or high dose, single or two shots; 5 received placebo; per-sample allocation not given. Vaccine and placebo recipients were sampled on day 63 after the first injection. At a Boston site, the person donating was an adult of 18-55 years. Sequencing used immunoSEQ multiplex PCR; TCRdb keeps in-frame clones, though not all of them. This sample has 350,000 to 400,000 clones, with about nine tenths found just once. Overall study results and limits: Reportedly, after vaccination the spike-specific CD8+ and CD4+ T cell responses displayed substantial breadth.

The sequences come from peripheral blood, collected in a trial of Ad26.COV2.S vaccine versus placebo. The chain is built from TRBV28 and TRBJ1-6; TRBD1 might be the D (5 bases). This clonotype was obtained from a person aged 18-60 years who received the Ad26.COV2.S COVID-19 vaccine or a placebo. Here the CDR3 DNA reads TGTGCCAGCAGTTTAAGTAGTCAGGGAATGCCCCTCCACTTT. Translation gives CASSLSSQGMPLHF.